This T cell receptor beta chain was sequenced for a study of shared clonotypes between healthy human individuals. General observations from the study: Clonotype sharing across several donors was observed for around 5% of naive CD4 clonotypes.

All donors qualified as healthy HIV-negative adults and had experienced no recent acute infections or vaccinations. With 2 bases removed from V and 1 base from J, the gap between germline ends came to 5 bases. The CDR3 has 13 residues. Germline values: CDR1 MGHRA, CDR2 YSYEKL. Generated by immunoSEQ multiplex PCR, the TCRdb table keeps only in-frame clones and is missing some. The sample consists of hundreds of thousands of clones, around four fifths of them appearing once. To note about this clone: What it binds is unknown.

This receptor was taken from a woman between 25 and 40 years old in good health. Sequenced sample: memory CD4+ T cells sorted from blood. Subset given: CD45RA-negative fraction. The chain recombines TRBV4-1 with TRBJ1-1; D is uncertain. The CDR3 sequence: CASSQRRNTEAFF. CDR3 nucleotides: TGCGCCAGCAGCCAACGCCGGAACACTGAAGCTTTCTTT.